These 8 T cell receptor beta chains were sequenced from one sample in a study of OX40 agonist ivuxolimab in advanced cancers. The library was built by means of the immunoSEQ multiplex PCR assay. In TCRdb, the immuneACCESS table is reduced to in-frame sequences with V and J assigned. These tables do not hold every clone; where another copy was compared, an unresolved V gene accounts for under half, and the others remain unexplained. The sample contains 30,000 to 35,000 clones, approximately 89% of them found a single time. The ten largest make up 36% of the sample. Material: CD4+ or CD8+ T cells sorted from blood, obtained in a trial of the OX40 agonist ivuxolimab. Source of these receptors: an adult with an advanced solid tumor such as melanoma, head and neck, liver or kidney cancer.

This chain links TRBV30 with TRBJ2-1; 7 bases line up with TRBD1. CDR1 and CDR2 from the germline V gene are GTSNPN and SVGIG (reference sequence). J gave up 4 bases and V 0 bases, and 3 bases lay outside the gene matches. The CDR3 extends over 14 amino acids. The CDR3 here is CAWSVGGQYNEQFF. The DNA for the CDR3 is TGTGCCTGGAGTGTAGGGGGCCAGTACAATGAGCAGTTCTTC.

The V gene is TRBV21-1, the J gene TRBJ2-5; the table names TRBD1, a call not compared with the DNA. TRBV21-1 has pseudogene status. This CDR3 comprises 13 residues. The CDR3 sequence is CASTEQVSETQYF. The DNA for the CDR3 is TGTGCCAGCACCGAACAGGTTTCCGAGACCCAGTACTTC.

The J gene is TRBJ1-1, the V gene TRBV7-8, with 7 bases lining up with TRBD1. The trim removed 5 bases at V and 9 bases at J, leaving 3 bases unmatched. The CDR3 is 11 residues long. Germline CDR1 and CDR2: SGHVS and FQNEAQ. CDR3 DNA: TGTGCCAGCAGCAAGGACAGGAAAGCTTTCTTT. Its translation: CASSKDRKAFF.

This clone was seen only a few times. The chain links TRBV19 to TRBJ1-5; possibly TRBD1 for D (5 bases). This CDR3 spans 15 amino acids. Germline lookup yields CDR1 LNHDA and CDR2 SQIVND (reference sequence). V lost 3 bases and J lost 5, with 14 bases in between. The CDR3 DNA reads TGTGCCAGTAGTATTCCGGGGGAACTATATCAGCCCCAGCATTTT. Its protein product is CASSIPGELYQPQHF.

The CDR3 DNA reads as TGTGCCAGCAGGTCCCAGGGCGGGAACAATGAGCAGTTCTTC. This gives the protein CASRSQGGNNEQFF. V is TRBV27 and J is TRBJ2-1; perhaps TRBD2 as D (6 bases). There are 14 residues in the CDR3. Per germline, CDR1 MNHEY and CDR2 SMNVEV (reference sequence). Trimming removed 6 bases at V and 5 bases at J, with 14 bases between.

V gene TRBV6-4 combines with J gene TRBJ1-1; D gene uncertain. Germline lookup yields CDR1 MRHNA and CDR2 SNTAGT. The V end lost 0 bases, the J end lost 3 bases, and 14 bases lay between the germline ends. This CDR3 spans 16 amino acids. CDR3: CASSDSRVAEDTEAFF. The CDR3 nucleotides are TGTGCCAGCAGTGACTCCCGGGTTGCAGAGGACACTGAAGCTTTCTTT.

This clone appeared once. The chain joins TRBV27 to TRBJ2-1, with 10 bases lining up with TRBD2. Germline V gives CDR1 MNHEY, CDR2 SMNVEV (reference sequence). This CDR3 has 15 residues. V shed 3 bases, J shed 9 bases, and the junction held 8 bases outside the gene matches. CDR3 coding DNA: TGTGCCAGCAGTTTTTGGTCTAGCGGGAGTATTGAGCAGTTCTTC. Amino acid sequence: CASSFWSSGSIEQFF.

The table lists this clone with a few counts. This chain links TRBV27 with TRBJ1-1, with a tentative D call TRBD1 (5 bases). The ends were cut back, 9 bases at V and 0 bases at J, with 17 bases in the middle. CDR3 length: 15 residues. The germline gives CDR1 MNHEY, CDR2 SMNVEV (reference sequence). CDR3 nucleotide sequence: TGTGCCAGTACCCTGCGACTGGGGGTGAACACTGAAGCTTTCTTT. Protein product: CASTLRLGVNTEAFF.